A single sample gave rise to the 14 T cell receptor beta chains below, sequenced in a study of response to subunit inactivated influenza vaccine. A single record per CDR3 protein comes from TCRdb applying MiXCR to the RT-PCR reads. The sample includes around 470,000 distinct CDR3 sequences, 6.5% to 8% of them seen just once. This sample comprised PBMCs from blood, obtained less than 25 months after vaccination. The receptors come from a man in his fifties or sixties who received an inactivated influenza vaccine.

This clonotype occurred many times. The chain is built from TRBV3-1 and TRBJ2-7; 10 bases agree with TRBD1. Trimming cost V 0 bases and J 6 bases; bases outside gene matches: 5. The CDR3 is 15 residues long. Germline CDR1 is LGHDT and CDR2 is YNNKEL (reference sequence). As DNA, the CDR3 is TGTGCCAGCAGCCAAGAACGGGACAGGGGCTCCGAGCAGTACTTC. This codes for CASSQERDRGSEQYF.

The chain couples TRBV20-1 to TRBJ2-3; TRBD2 matches at 7 bases. Unmatched junction bases numbered 15, after V lost 3 bases and J lost 6 bases. There are 16 residues in the CDR3. Germline V gives CDR1 DFQATT, CDR2 SNEGSKA (reference sequence). The CDR3 DNA follows: TGCAGTGCTAGCTCCACCACTAGCGCCGCGCCTGATACGCAGTATTTT. Protein: CSASSTTSAAPDTQYF.

Note on this clonotype: The junction differs from germline at one of its ends, possibly a read error. The chain has TRBV7-7 and TRBJ2-3; D might be TRBD1 (6 bases). The length of the CDR3 is 16 residues. CDR1 is SSHAT and CDR2 is FNYEAQ in the germline V gene (reference sequence). In DNA, the CDR3 is TGTGCTAGCAGCTTATCAACGATAAAGGGACACCATACGCAGTATTTT. Protein sequence: CASSLSTIKGHHTQYF.

This clonotype was found a few times. This chain links TRBV2 with TRBJ1-6; D might be TRBD1 (5 bases). This CDR3 spans 14 amino acids. The germline gives CDR1 SNHLY, CDR2 FYNNEI. Trimming stripped 4 bases from V and 3 bases from J, with 7 bases between. CDR3 nucleotides: TGTGCCAGCAGTGGGGACGGCTATAATTCACCCCTCCACTTT. This gives the protein CASSGDGYNSPLHF.

The chain links TRBV5-1 to TRBJ2-5; D might be TRBD1 (5 bases). The CDR3 consists of 14 residues. Germline assignment: CDR1 SGHRS and CDR2 YFSETQ. Trimming shortened V by 4 bases and J by 1 base, and 11 bases separated the two germline ends. The DNA of the CDR3 is TGCGCCAGCAGCACTCACGACAGCCAAGAGACCCAGTACTTC. Its translation is CASSTHDSQETQYF.

This clonotype showed up just a few times. The chain uses TRBV6-1 and TRBJ1-2; D remains ambiguous. Germline values: CDR1 MNHNS, CDR2 SASEGT. The V and J ends lost 7 bases and 1 base respectively, with 16 bases between them. The CDR3 spans 15 residues. CDR3 coding DNA: TGTGCCAGCACTCCAGGACGGACCTATAACTATGGCTACACCTTC. Protein product: CASTPGRTYNYGYTF.

In its sample, this clonotype was seen once. The CDR3 bases are TGTGCCAGCAGCTTCAAGCGGGGGCCGGCCTCCCCCGCAGATACGCAGTATTTT. It translates to CASSFKRGPASPADTQYF. The rearrangement links TRBV11-2 to TRBJ2-3; 8 bases line up with TRBD2. With V trimmed by 3 bases and J by 4 bases, 15 bases remained unmatched. CDR3 length equals 18 residues. Germline loops: CDR1 SGHAT, CDR2 FQNNGV.

This clonotype has more than one count but fewer than ten. CDR3 sequence reads: CASSKSGSAGEQYF. The CDR3, as DNA: TGTGCCAGCAGCAAGTCAGGATCGGCGGGCGAGCAGTACTTC. The chain is built from TRBV9 and TRBJ2-7, with D perhaps TRBD2 (5 bases). CDR3 length equals 14 residues. V was shortened by 4 bases and J by 6 bases, with 17 bases between the two germline ends. The germline V gene has CDR1 SGDLS and CDR2 YYNGEE.

Comment on this clonotype: A junction boundary mismatches the germline segment, possibly from a read error. The V call is TRBV5-1, the J call TRBJ2-5, with 10 nucleotides matching TRBD2. CDR3 length: 17 residues. Germline CDR1 reads SGHRS; CDR2 reads YFSETQ. The DNA of the CDR3 is TGCGCCAGCAGCTTGGCCGGATCTAGCGGGGGTCAAGAGACCCGGTACTTC. Its protein is CASSLAGSSGGQETRYF.

The chain is built from TRBV12-3 or TRBV12-4 and TRBJ2-1, with 8 nucleotides matching TRBD2. This CDR3 is 15 amino acids long. Trimming removed 7 bases from V and 7 bases from J; junction bases left unmatched: 12. CDR3 coding DNA: TGTGCCAGCACCCAAAGCGGGAGTGCGGGGAATGAGCAGTTCTTC. This codes for CASTQSGSAGNEQFF.

This clonotype was found a few times. The chain carries TRBV12-3 or TRBV12-4 and TRBJ2-1, with 9 bases fitting TRBD2. This CDR3 contains 14 residues. V was pared by 6 bases and J by 7 bases, with 7 bases of the junction left unmatched. This CDR3 reads CASRIAGASNEQFF. CDR3 DNA: TGTGCCAGCAGAATAGCGGGGGCCTCAAATGAGCAGTTCTTC.

This clonotype has just a few counts. This chain joins TRBV6-5 and TRBJ2-3, with TRBD2 identical over 8 bases. This CDR3 region has 17 residues. Germline V CDR1 and CDR2: MNHEY, SVGAGI. The V segment lost 0 bases and the J segment 3 bases; nucleotides outside the gene matches: 8. Here the CDR3 reads CASSYSGGGPLTDTQYF. CDR3 coding DNA: TGTGCCAGCAGTTACTCCGGGGGGGGGCCACTGACAGATACGCAGTATTTT.

This clonotype occurred many times. The gene calls are TRBV20-1 and TRBJ2-1; D unclear. Deletions cut 0 bases from V and 4 bases from J, with 7 bases between. Germline values: CDR1 DFQATT, CDR2 SNEGSKA (reference sequence). The CDR3 length is 13 residues. CDR3 residues: CSARDPRYNEQFF. DNA of the CDR3: TGCAGTGCTAGAGACCCAAGATACAATGAGCAGTTCTTC.

This clonotype came up a few times. V usage is TRBV2 and J usage is TRBJ2-1, with TRBD2 matching over 12 bases. The CDR3 loop spans 15 amino acids. CDR1 SNHLY and CDR2 FYNNEI come from the germline V gene. The V segment lost 6 bases and the J segment 9 bases; nucleotides outside the gene matches: 9. The CDR3 sequence is CASSMLAGGPSEQFF. The DNA for the CDR3 is TGTGCCAGCAGCATGCTAGCGGGAGGGCCTAGTGAGCAGTTCTTC.